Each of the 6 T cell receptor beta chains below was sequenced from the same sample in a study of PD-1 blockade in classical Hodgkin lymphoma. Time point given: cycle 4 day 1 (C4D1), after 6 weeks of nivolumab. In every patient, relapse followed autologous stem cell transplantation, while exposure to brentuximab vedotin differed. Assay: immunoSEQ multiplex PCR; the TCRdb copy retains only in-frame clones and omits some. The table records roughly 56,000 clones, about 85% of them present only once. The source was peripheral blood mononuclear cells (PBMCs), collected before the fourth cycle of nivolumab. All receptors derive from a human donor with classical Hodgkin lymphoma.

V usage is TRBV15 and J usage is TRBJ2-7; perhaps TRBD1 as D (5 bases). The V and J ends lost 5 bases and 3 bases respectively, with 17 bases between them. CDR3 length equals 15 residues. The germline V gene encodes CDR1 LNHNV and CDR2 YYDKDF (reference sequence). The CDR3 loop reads CATSGSKGLNYEQYF. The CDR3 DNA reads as TGTGCCACCAGCGGGTCTAAGGGGCTTAACTACGAGCAGTACTTC. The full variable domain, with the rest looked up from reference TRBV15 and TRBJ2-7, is DAMVIQNPRYQVTQFGKPVTLSCSQTLNHNVMYWYQQKSSQAPKLLFHYYDKDFNNEADTPDNFQSRRPNTSFCFLDIRSPGLGDTAMYLCATSGSKGLNYEQYFGPGTRLTVT.

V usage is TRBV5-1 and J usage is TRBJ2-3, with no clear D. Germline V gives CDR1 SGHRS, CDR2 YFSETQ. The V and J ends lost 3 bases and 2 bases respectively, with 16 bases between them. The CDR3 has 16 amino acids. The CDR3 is CASSSLPGSNTDTQYF. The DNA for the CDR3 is TGCGCCAGCAGCTCTTTGCCCGGGTCGAACACAGATACGCAGTATTTT.

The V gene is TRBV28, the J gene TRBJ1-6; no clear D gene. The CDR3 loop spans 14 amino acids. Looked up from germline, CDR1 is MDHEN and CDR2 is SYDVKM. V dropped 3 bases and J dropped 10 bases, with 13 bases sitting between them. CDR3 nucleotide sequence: TGTGCCAGCAGTTTGATATCCGGGGAATCACCCCTCCACTTT. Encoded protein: CASSLISGESPLHF.

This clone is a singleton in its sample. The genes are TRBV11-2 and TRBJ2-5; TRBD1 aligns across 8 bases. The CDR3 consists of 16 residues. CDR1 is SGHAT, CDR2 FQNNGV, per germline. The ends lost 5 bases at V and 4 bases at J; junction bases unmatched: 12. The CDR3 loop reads CASSRPTGANRETQYF. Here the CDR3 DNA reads TGTGCCAGCAGCAGGCCGACAGGGGCCAACCGAGAGACCCAGTACTTC.

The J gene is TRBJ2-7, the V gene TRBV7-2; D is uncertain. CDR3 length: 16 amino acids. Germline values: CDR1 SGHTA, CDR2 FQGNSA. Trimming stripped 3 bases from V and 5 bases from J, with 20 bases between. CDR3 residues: CASSFLVPSLRDEQYF. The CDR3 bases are TGTGCCAGCAGCTTCCTTGTGCCCTCTTTGAGAGACGAGCAGTACTTC.

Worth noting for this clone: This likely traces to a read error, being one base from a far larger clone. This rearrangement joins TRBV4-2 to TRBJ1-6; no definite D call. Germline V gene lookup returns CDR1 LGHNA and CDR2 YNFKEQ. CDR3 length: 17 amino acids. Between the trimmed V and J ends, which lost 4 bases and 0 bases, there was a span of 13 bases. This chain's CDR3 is CASSLSGLSSYNSPLHF. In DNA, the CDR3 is TGTGCCAGCAGCCTGTCGGGCCTCAGCTCCTATAATTCACCCCTCCACTTT.